The sequence of this T cell receptor beta chain was determined in a study of T cells after yellow fever vaccination. Study in general: For low cell numbers, libraries were made with SMART-Seq v4 Ultra Low Input.

The CDR3 covers 13 residues. V was pared by 3 bases and J by 10 bases, with 13 bases between. Germline values: CDR1 SEHNR, CDR2 FQNEAQ (reference sequence). A single record per CDR3 protein comes from TCRdb applying MiXCR to the 5' RACE reads. The table records fewer than 650,000 distinct CDR3 sequences, roughly a fifth of them present only once. Study-level points and caveats: A small share of clonotypes appeared in both CD4 and CD8 compartments. Faster peaking, at day 5 versus 15, marked a secondary response that was weaker. Reappearing after the booster were most of the clones from primary vaccination (roughly 95% CD4, roughly 86% CD8).

About this clonotype itself: Its antigen is not known.

This sequence was found in a man aged 18-30 years who received the YFV17D yellow fever vaccine. The chain combines TRBV7-9 with TRBJ1-3; D may be TRBD1 (6 bases). The specimen comprised PBMCs, sampled about 21 days after the first yellow fever vaccination. CDR3 DNA: TGTGCCAGCAGCTTGGACAGTCTCGGGACCATATATTTT. It is translated as CASSLDSLGTIYF.